The clone carrying this T cell receptor beta chain was counted only a few times. Its cognate antigen is unknown. Preparation of the TCRbeta library used unique molecular identifiers. Each CDR3 protein gets one entry after TCRdb re-called the PCR reads with MiXCR. The repertoire holds about 1,000,000 distinct CDR3 sequences, 25% to 35% seen once, with roughly 27% in the top ten. This specimen belongs to a study of T-cell reconstitution after alpha-beta-depleted transplantation in children. Study-level points and caveats: Surviving recipient cells, namely T cells and thymic progenitors, were the source of high day-60 TCRbeta diversity in some patients. At around two months after transplant, the alpha-beta T cells were reportedly derived from several hundred expanded clones that came from non-depleted graft cells. T-cell counts and diversity at one year post-transplant came mainly from newly produced T cells.

Germline assignment: CDR1 LNHNV and CDR2 YYDKDF (reference sequence). CDR3 length: 16 amino acids. V was cut by 0 bases and J by 5 bases, with 16 bases left in between. The receptor was derived from a boy in the first two years of life who had a stem cell transplant for SCID, so the T cells may come from the graft donor. Material: PBMCs, mostly from graft donor cells, obtained 360 days after TCRalphabeta/CD19-depleted stem cell transplant. This chain uses TRBV15 with TRBJ1-2; D unresolved. The CDR3 is CATSRDRGSPPYGYTF. The CDR3 DNA is TGTGCCACCAGCAGAGATCGCGGCAGTCCCCCATATGGCTACACCTTC. Based on the CDR3 plus reference TRBV15 and TRBJ1-2, the full variable domain is DAMVIQNPRYQVTQFGKPVTLSCSQTLNHNVMYWYQQKSSQAPKLLFHYYDKDFNNEADTPDNFQSRRPNTSFCFLDIRSPGLGDTAMYLCATSRDRGSPPYGYTFGSGTRLTVV.